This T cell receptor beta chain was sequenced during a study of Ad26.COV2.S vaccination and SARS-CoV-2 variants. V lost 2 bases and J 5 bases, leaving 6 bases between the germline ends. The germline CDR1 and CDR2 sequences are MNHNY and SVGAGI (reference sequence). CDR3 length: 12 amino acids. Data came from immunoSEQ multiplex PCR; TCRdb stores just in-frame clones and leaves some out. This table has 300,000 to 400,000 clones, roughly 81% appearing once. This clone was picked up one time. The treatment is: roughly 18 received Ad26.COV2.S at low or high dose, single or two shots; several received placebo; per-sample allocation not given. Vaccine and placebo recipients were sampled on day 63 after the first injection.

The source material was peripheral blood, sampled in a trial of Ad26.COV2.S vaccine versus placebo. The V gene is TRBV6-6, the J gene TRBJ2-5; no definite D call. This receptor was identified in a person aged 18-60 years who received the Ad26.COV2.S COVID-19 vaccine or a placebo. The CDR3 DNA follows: TGTGCCAGCAGTTACCTACCGGAGACCCAGTACTTC. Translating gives CASSYLPETQYF.